The rows below give T cell receptor beta chains drawn from one sample of a study of a mutant IDH1 vaccine in newly diagnosed glioma. Produced via immunoSEQ multiplex PCR; TCRdb's table is partial and in-frame only. The sample consists of about 60,000 clones, around four fifths of them appearing once. What these receptors recognize is not known. The source was PBMCs, collected from a glioma patient whose treatment included an IDH1 peptide vaccine. The receptors shown here come from a man aged 30-40 years with glioma. CDR3s leave out the opening cysteine and the closing phenylalanine or tryptophan. A D gene is named only where the DNA matches it firmly. A clone size is listed for some rows: how often the clone was seen (once, few, many), or a class if it is expanded.

d_gene	abundance	v_gene	j_gene	CDR3aa
.	.	TRBV4-2	TRBJ1-5	ASSQEGGAVNQPQH
.	.	TRBV28	TRBJ1-1	ASSPPGFEGTEAF
TRBD1	.	TRBV7-9	TRBJ1-6	ASSLGDRGNSPLH
.	.	TRBV18	TRBJ1-3	ASSPTSTRSGNTIY
TRBD1	.	TRBV7-2	TRBJ2-3	ASSLQGFSTDTQY
.	few	TRBV19	TRBJ1-1	ASSMGRGPTGAF
.	once	TRBV7-8	TRBJ1-1	ASSLARIRAGRGTEAF
TRBD1	few	TRBV2	TRBJ1-2	ASTRDSYGYT
.	.	TRBV28	TRBJ1-6	AHGGGHNSPLH
.	.	TRBV6-6	TRBJ1-5	ASTDNSNQPQH
TRBD2	.	TRBV6-1	TRBJ2-2	ASSDLAGVYTGELF
TRBD1	.	TRBV13	TRBJ2-3	ASSLGYRGGGTDTQY
TRBD2	.	TRBV13	TRBJ2-3	ASSLRAGTATDTQY
TRBD1	.	TRBV2	TRBJ1-2	ASRDREGGYGYT
.	.	TRBV5-1	TRBJ1-2	ASSPLVREKLYGYT
.	.	TRBV19	TRBJ1-5	ASSMVVQGQREPQH
TRBD2	.	TRBV11-2	TRBJ2-3	ASSLMAGGTDTQY
.	few	TRBV6-6	TRBJ1-5	ASSAGLGGNQPQH
.	few	TRBV20-1	TRBJ1-1	SARREEAF
.	.	TRBV5-5	TRBJ1-3	ASSPGSGNTIY
TRBD1	.	TRBV5-1	TRBJ2-7	ASSLMTGTGLGEQY
TRBD1	once	TRBV5-1	TRBJ1-6	ASRDRAGNSPLH
.	.	TRBV28	TRBJ1-2	ASSLYYLQTGELTNYGYT
.	.	TRBV4-1	TRBJ2-7	ASSQEVPGIPQQY
TRBD2	.	TRBV15	TRBJ2-5	ATSSELAGFSIEETQY
TRBD1	few	TRBV18	TRBJ2-2	ASSPGTGSGELF
.	.	TRBV10-1	TRBJ1-1	ASSSRSLENTEAF
TRBD1	.	TRBV19	TRBJ1-1	ASSPRQGGLNTEAF
.	.	TRBV6-1	TRBJ2-3	ASSDLDRPTDTQY
.	.	TRBV5-1	TRBJ1-3	ASSLAPVGGSGNTIY
.	.	TRBV11-2	TRBJ2-7	ASSLGTRAPYEQY
.	.	TRBV19	TRBJ1-2	ASSIGSAGGYT
.	once	TRBV6-5	TRBJ2-5	ASSSRGEETQY
.	.	TRBV5-5	TRBJ2-2	ASSLTANTGELF